Listed below are T cell receptor beta chains from one sample, sequenced in a study of CD8+ T cells in alopecia areata. Libraries were prepared by immunoSEQ multiplex PCR; TCRdb keeps only in-frame clonotypes and omits some of them. The profile shows 120,000 or so clones, about 46% of them singletons. Source material: NKG2D-low CD8+ T cells sorted from blood. These receptors all stem from a human donor with alopecia areata. The CDR3 runs from the conserved cysteine through the conserved F or W. For some rows the clone size is stated as once, few or many, or as a class when expanded; others skip it.

-	TRBJ1-2	TRBV29-1	CSVEEAKRAGSGYTF
-	TRBJ2-1	TRBV29-1	CSVEEGESSYNEQFF
-	TRBJ2-7	TRBV29-1	CSVVTGGYEQYF
-	TRBJ2-3	TRBV4-1	CASSQTASTDTQYF
few	TRBJ2-3	TRBV14	CASSSIGGTDTQYF
-	TRBJ1-2	TRBV29-1	CSVEMAHGHTF
-	TRBJ2-3	TRBV29-1	CSVKTGDRPDTQYF
-	TRBJ2-7	TRBV28	CASSVGQGNEQYF
-	TRBJ2-7	TRBV7-2	CASTLTTSGSSEQYF
-	TRBJ2-7	TRBV28	CASSSKTGGYEQYF
-	TRBJ2-5	TRBV13	CASRLGGETQYF
few	TRBJ2-5	TRBV11-2	CASSWGLGGETQYF
-	TRBJ2-7	TRBV11-2	CASSLVLEQYF
few	TRBJ1-2	TRBV29-1	CSVVTGGDYGYTF
-	TRBJ2-3	TRBV4-2	CASSPPSDTQYF
-	TRBJ1-1	TRBV6-5	CASSPVRGEAFF
-	TRBJ2-4	TRBV4-3	CASSQGEENIQYF
once	TRBJ2-5	TRBV28	CASSWGRVGETQYF
few	TRBJ2-1	TRBV29-1	CSVEGSGAFF
-	TRBJ2-1	TRBV28	CASSLPGQSYNEQFF
-	TRBJ2-5	TRBV25-1	CASTCDRSSEETQYF
-	TRBJ2-3	TRBV29-1	CSVDYHTDTQYF
-	TRBJ2-3	TRBV30	CAREGATTDTQYF
-	TRBJ2-5	TRBV6-6	CASSYGTETQYF
-	TRBJ2-1	TRBV5-6	CASSLGNEQFF
once	TRBJ2-1	TRBV13	CASSDVGEQFF
-	TRBJ2-7	TRBV2	CASPGGGMVYF
-	TRBJ2-5	TRBV28	CASSSQETQYF
-	TRBJ2-1	TRBV25-1	CASSANEQFF
-	TRBJ2-7	TRBV29-1	CSVEGQGSSHYEQYF
few	TRBJ2-2	TRBV29-1	CSVTTENTGELFF
-	TRBJ2-1	TRBV4-3	CASSYTSGEQFF
-	TRBJ2-3	TRBV7-8	CASSSGREEITDTQYF
-	TRBJ2-1	TRBV30	CAWNLRVNSYNEQFF
-	TRBJ1-5	TRBV29-1	CSRDRGRLNNQPQHF
-	TRBJ2-7	TRBV29-1	CSVTGFSYEQYF
few	TRBJ2-7	TRBV11-2	CASLRSGRDEQYF
-	TRBJ2-7	TRBV2	CASALPAGTSYEQYF
-	TRBJ1-2	TRBV29-1	CSVVWGERMYTF
-	TRBJ2-7	TRBV29-1	CSVDPGDLSYEQYF
few	TRBJ2-1	TRBV7-9	CASSLVQEAEQFF
-	TRBJ2-3	TRBV6-6	CASLGGDTQYF
-	TRBJ2-1	TRBV29-1	CSVVSRDGPHNEQFF